This T cell receptor (beta chain) was sequenced for a study of T cells after yellow fever vaccination. Study-level background: For low cell numbers, libraries were made with SMART-Seq v4 Ultra Low Input.

The CDR3 has 14 residues. The V and J ends lost 6 bases and 8 bases respectively, with 19 bases between them. Looked up from germline, CDR1 is MNHEY and CDR2 is SVGAGI. UMIs were added to TCR cDNA along with a universal primer site when it was made by 5'RACE template switching. MiXCR was run by TCRdb on the 5' RACE reads, yielding one entry per CDR3 protein. The table shows a few hundred thousand distinct CDR3 sequences, with 8.7% occurring only once. This clonotype was found a few times. This TCR was recovered from a man aged 18 to 30 who received the YFV17D yellow fever vaccine. The chain carries TRBV6-5 and TRBJ1-2; the D gene is possibly TRBD1 (5 bases). Sequences were derived from CD4+ T cells sorted from PBMCs, sampled 5 days after the yellow fever booster vaccination. The CDR3 DNA follows: TGTGCCAGCAGCCCCACTGGGGGGTACGTAGGCTACACCTTC. Its protein is CASSPTGGYVGYTF.